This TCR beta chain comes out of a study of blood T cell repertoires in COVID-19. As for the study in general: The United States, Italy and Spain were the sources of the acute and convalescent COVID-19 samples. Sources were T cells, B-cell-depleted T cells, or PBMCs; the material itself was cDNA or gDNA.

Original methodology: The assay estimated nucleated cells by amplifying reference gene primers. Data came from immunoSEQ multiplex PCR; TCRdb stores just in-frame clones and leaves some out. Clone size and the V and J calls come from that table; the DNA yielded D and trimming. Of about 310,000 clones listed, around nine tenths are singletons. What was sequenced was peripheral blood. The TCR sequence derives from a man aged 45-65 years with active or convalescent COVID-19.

DNA for the CDR3: TGTGCCAGCAGACTACAGGGGAAGCAGTACTTC. Its protein is CASRLQGKQYF. The genes are TRBV2 and TRBJ2-7; 7 nucleotides line up with TRBD1. V dropped 6 bases and J dropped 8; count of bases not matched to a gene: 4. CDR1 is SNHLY and CDR2 is FYNNEI in the germline V gene. CDR3 length equals 11 residues.